Following are 19 T cell receptor beta chains from one sample sequenced in a study of cytomegalovirus exposure and HLA in healthy donors. Primers for the PCR totalled 60 Vbeta and 13 Jbeta. TCRdb's copy holds only in-frame clones and misses some; the assay was immunoSEQ multiplex PCR. The sample consists of 60,000 to 85,000 clones, 78% of them appearing once. Source material: PBMCs. All receptors come from a middle-aged man in good health and CMV-seronegative.

The chain joins TRBV14 to TRBJ1-2; 7 bases map to TRBD1. V trimming: 1 base; J trimming: 2 bases; junction bases outside the gene matches: 4. The germline CDR1 and CDR2 sequences are SGHDN and FVKESK. The CDR3 totals 15 residues. This CDR3 is CASSQAQGINYGYTF. CDR3 in DNA: TGTGCCAGCAGCCAAGCACAGGGGATCAACTATGGCTACACCTTC.

V is TRBV28 and J is TRBJ1-2; TRBD1 might be the D (5 bases). The germline V gene encodes CDR1 MDHEN and CDR2 SYDVKM. The CDR3 has 13 amino acids. Trimming shortened V by 6 bases and J by 7 bases, and 15 bases separated the two germline ends. CDR3 in amino acids: CASRPGLGGGYTF. Written as DNA, the CDR3 is TGTGCCAGCAGACCAGGGTTAGGTGGTGGCTACACCTTC.

The chain uses TRBV2 and TRBJ2-5; 11 bases agree with TRBD2. CDR3 length: 15 amino acids. J lost 3 bases, V lost 2 bases, and 2 bases had no gene match. The germline gives CDR1 SNHLY, CDR2 FYNNEI. This CDR3 reads CASSEHSGREETQYF. The CDR3 nucleotides are TGTGCCAGCAGTGAACATAGCGGGAGGGAAGAGACCCAGTACTTC.

V and J are TRBV18 and TRBJ2-7; 9 nucleotides line up with TRBD1. Germline CDR1 reads KGHSH; CDR2 reads LQKENI. The CDR3 covers 15 residues. V lost 3 bases to trimming and J lost 6 bases; unmatched junction nucleotides: 9. CDR3 amino acids: CASSPIGQGKGEQYF. The CDR3 DNA sequence: TGTGCCAGCTCACCGATCGGACAGGGGAAAGGCGAGCAGTACTTC.

Remarks on this clone: Sequence at one end of the junction differs from germline and may be a read error. This chain uses TRBV7-9 with TRBJ2-2; a possible D gene is TRBD2 (5 bases). This CDR3 comprises 15 residues. Germline V lookup: CDR1 SEHNR, CDR2 FQNEAQ (reference sequence). This CDR3 reads CSSKPEGGNTGELFF. As DNA, the CDR3 is TGTTCCAGCAAACCTGAGGGTGGGAACACCGGGGAGCTGTTTTTT.

Notes on this clone: Because the CDR3 is missing its conserved closing phenylalanine or tryptophan, this is likely a read error. The DNA is omitted, as the CDR3 cannot be located on it reliably, and the CDR3 follows TCRdb's listing. The chain couples TRBV14 to TRBJ1-6; TRBD1 is the table's D call, not checked against the DNA. CDR1 SGHDN and CDR2 FVKESK come from the germline V gene. Ends included, the CDR3 has 10 residues. The chain's CDR3 is CASSQETVIL.

This chain uses TRBV7-2 with TRBJ2-3; 12 bases map to TRBD2. V gave up 2 bases and J gave up 4 bases; unmatched junction bases: 4. CDR1 is SGHTA and CDR2 is FQGNSA in the germline V gene. This CDR3 has 16 residues. CDR3 coding DNA: TGTGCCAGCAGCTTACGACTAGCGGGAGCAGCAGATACGCAGTATTTT. Translation gives CASSLRLAGAADTQYF. Based on the CDR3 plus reference TRBV7-2 and TRBJ2-3, the full variable domain is GAGVSQSPSNKVTEKGKDVELRCDPISGHTALYWYRQSLGQGLEFLIYFQGNSAPDKSGLPSDRFSAERTGGSVSTLTIQRTQQEDSAVYLCASSLRLAGAADTQYFGPGTRLTVL.

Only one count was recorded for this clone. The chain joins TRBV5-8 to TRBJ2-2, with 10 bases lining up with TRBD1. The germline CDR1 and CDR2 sequences are SGHTS and YDEGEE. The CDR3 contains 15 residues. The trim removed 4 bases at V and 3 bases at J, leaving 3 bases unmatched. The chain's CDR3 is CASSLGQGYTGELFF. DNA for the CDR3: TGTGCCAGCAGCCTGGGACAGGGGTACACCGGGGAGCTGTTTTTT. The variable domain in full, with the rest retrieved from reference TRBV5-8 and TRBJ2-2, is EAGVTQSPTHLIKTRGQQATLRCSPISGHTSVYWYQQALGLGLQFLLWYDEGEERNRGNFPPRFSGRQFPNYSSELNVNALELEDSALYLCASSLGQGYTGELFFGEGSRLTVL.

The chain uses TRBV18 and TRBJ2-1; D is undetermined. Per the germline V gene, CDR1 is KGHSH and CDR2 is LQKENI. CDR3 size: 13 residues. The V end was cut by 5 bases, the J end by 5 bases, with 10 bases between. The CDR3 DNA sequence: TGTGCCAGCTCATTCGCCCAGGACAATGAGCAGTTCTTC. It codes for CASSFAQDNEQFF. Full variable domain (remainder filled in from reference TRBV18 and TRBJ2-1): NAGVMQNPRHLVRRRGQEARLRCSPMKGHSHVYWYRQLPEEGLKFMVYLQKENIIDESGMPKERFSAEFPKEGPSILRIQQVVRGDSAAYFCASSFAQDNEQFFGPGTRLTVL.

This chain links TRBV9 with TRBJ2-2; no definite D call. This CDR3 has 14 amino acids. V shed 5 bases and J shed 5 bases, with 13 bases lying between them. The germline V gene encodes CDR1 SGDLS and CDR2 YYNGEE. CDR3 protein: CASRGRLETGELFF. As DNA, the CDR3 is TGTGCCAGCAGGGGCAGGCTGGAAACCGGGGAGCTGTTTTTT. Full variable domain (missing parts from reference TRBV9 and TRBJ2-2): DSGVTQTPKHLITATGQRVTLRCSPRSGDLSVYWYQQSLDQGLQFLIQYYNGEERAKGNILERFSAQQFPDLHSELNLSSLELGDSALYFCASRGRLETGELFFGEGSRLTVL.

The rearrangement links TRBV28 to TRBJ2-7; 9 bases line up with TRBD2. Germline V CDR1 and CDR2: MDHEN, SYDVKM. With V trimmed by 5 bases and J by 2 bases, 7 bases remained unmatched. The CDR3 runs 15 residues. The CDR3 DNA follows: TGTGCCAGCAGTCAGACTAGCGGAGCTGCCTACGAGCAGTACTTC. It is translated as CASSQTSGAAYEQYF. Combining the CDR3 with reference TRBV28 and TRBJ2-7 gives the whole variable domain DVKVTQSSRYLVKRTGEKVFLECVQDMDHENMFWYRQDPGLGLRLIYFSYDVKMKEKGDIPEGYSVSREKKERFSLILESASTNQTSMYLCASSQTSGAAYEQYFGPGTRLTVT.

The genes are TRBV6-1 and TRBJ2-2, with D maybe TRBD1 (6 bases). The CDR3 is made up of 13 amino acids. In germline, CDR1 is MNHNS, CDR2 SASEGT. The ends were cut back, 6 bases at V and 8 bases at J, with 13 bases in the middle. The CDR3 loop is CASRGTIGGELFF. DNA of the CDR3: TGTGCCAGCAGGGGGACAATAGGTGGGGAGCTGTTTTTT.

The V call is TRBV5-1, the J call TRBJ2-6, with TRBD1 matching over 7 bases. The CDR3 spans 16 residues. Germline V gene lookup returns CDR1 SGHRS and CDR2 YFSETQ. Losses at the gene ends were 5 bases for V and 2 bases for J; bases not matched to a gene: 7. This chain's CDR3 is CASRPQGNPGANVLTF. The CDR3 DNA reads TGCGCCAGCAGACCACAGGGGAATCCTGGGGCCAACGTCCTGACTTTC.

The chain has TRBV11-2 and TRBJ2-5, with a possible D match to TRBD2 (5 bases). Per germline, CDR1 SGHAT and CDR2 FQNNGV. Between the trimmed V and J ends, which lost 5 bases and 5 bases, there was a span of 12 bases. The CDR3 is 13 residues long. CDR3 residues: CASSHPGDETQYF. As DNA, the CDR3 is TGTGCCAGCAGCCATCCCGGGGATGAGACCCAGTACTTC.

The chain has TRBV18 and TRBJ2-4; D perhaps matches TRBD2 (5 bases). The V gene's germline CDR1 is KGHSH and CDR2 LQKENI. Trimming removed 3 bases at V and 3 bases at J, with 6 bases between. This CDR3 has 13 amino acids. CDR3 region: CASSPGNKNIQYF. In DNA, the CDR3 is TGTGCCAGCTCACCCGGGAACAAAAACATTCAGTACTTC.

This sequence joins TRBV11-2 and TRBJ1-2; TRBD1 might be the D (6 bases). This CDR3 contains 15 residues. V was clipped by 0 bases and J by 3 bases, with 11 bases between them. The germline gives CDR1 SGHAT, CDR2 FQNNGV. The CDR3 sequence: CASSLETGSYYGYTF. DNA for the CDR3: TGTGCCAGCAGCTTAGAGACAGGATCCTACTATGGCTACACCTTC.

This rearrangement joins TRBV5-3 to TRBJ2-2; 8 bases map to TRBD1. TRBV5-3 is labeled an ORF, and its function is uncertain. Losses at the gene ends were 1 base for V and 1 base for J; bases not matched to a gene: 6. This CDR3 is 17 amino acids long. The CDR3 spells CARSLRRGTGNTGELFF. The CDR3 nucleotides are TGTGCCAGAAGCTTGCGACGGGGGACAGGGAACACCGGGGAGCTGTTTTTT.

The V and J genes are TRBV9 and TRBJ1-1; D gene unclear. The CDR3 contains 13 residues. Per germline, CDR1 SGDLS and CDR2 YYNGEE. The V end was cut by 1 base, the J end by 1 base, with 5 bases between. This chain's CDR3 is CASSVRENTEAFF. The CDR3 DNA follows: TGTGCCAGCAGCGTAAGAGAGAACACTGAAGCTTTCTTT.

The chain recombines TRBV10-3 with TRBJ1-1; weak D call: TRBD1 (6 bases). The V end lost 11 bases, the J end lost 1 base, and 14 bases lay between the germline ends. This CDR3 comprises 13 residues. Looked up from germline, CDR1 is ENHRY and CDR2 is SYGVKD. CDR3 residues: CAASDSQNTEAFF. The CDR3, as DNA: TGTGCCGCCTCGGACAGCCAGAACACTGAAGCTTTCTTT.